This T cell receptor beta chain was identified during a study of blood T cells in healthy people across ages. Points from the study as a whole: PBMCs went unsorted, and a conclusive naive versus antigen-experienced comparison was therefore prevented. The study regarded diversity estimates from one million T cells as underestimates.

A J-beta primer mix and a sample-barcoded 5' primer were used in a second PCR of roughly 6 to 12 cycles. TCRdb re-called the 5' RACE reads through MiXCR, storing one row per CDR3 protein. The sample gives fewer than 750,000 distinct CDR3 sequences, around 50% of which show up once; roughly 25% is in the top ten. Regarding this clonotype: The target antigen is unknown.

This receptor was taken from a man aged 80 or over in good health. Source material: blood.

The CDR3 spells CASSQGENIQYF. CDR3 nucleotides: TGCGCCAGCAGCCAAGGCGAAAACATTCAGTACTTC. J is TRBJ2-4 and V is TRBV4-1; no clear D. This CDR3 region has 12 residues. Trimming left V 1 base short and J 5 bases short, with 3 bases between. Germline values: CDR1 MGHRA, CDR2 YSYEKL.